What follows are 27 T cell receptor beta chains derived from one specimen sequenced in a study of blood T cell repertoires in COVID-19. Measured with immunoSEQ multiplex PCR; TCRdb has only the in-frame clones, and not every one. The sample contains around 140,000 clones, around 86% of which appear only once. The sample taken for sequencing was peripheral blood. The receptor set was obtained from an older woman with active or convalescent COVID-19.

This clone was recorded only once. This sequence joins TRBV6-1 and TRBJ1-1, with D perhaps matching TRBD1 (6 bases). CDR3 length: 16 residues. Germline-derived CDR1 and CDR2 are MNHNS and SASEGT. V was clipped by 4 bases and J by 2 bases, with 17 bases between them. This chain's CDR3 is CASSAFSTGQNTEAFF. The CDR3 DNA is TGTGCCAGCAGTGCCTTTTCGACAGGTCAAAACACTGAAGCTTTCTTT.

The rearrangement joins TRBV29-1 to TRBJ1-5, with D unclear. The V gene's germline CDR1 is SQVTM and CDR2 ANQGSEA. With 2 bases removed from V and 4 bases from J, the gap between germline ends came to 9 bases. CDR3 length: 13 residues. The CDR3 here is CSVEIGDNQPQHF. For the CDR3, the DNA is TGCAGCGTTGAAATCGGGGATAATCAGCCCCAGCATTTT.

The J gene is TRBJ2-7, the V gene TRBV7-2, with a tentative D call TRBD2 (6 bases). Germline CDR1 and CDR2: SGHTA and FQGNSA. CDR3 length: 17 residues. V gave up 1 base and J gave up 2 bases, with 18 bases separating them. CDR3 in amino acids: CASSLGSSGGAAYEQYF. In DNA, the CDR3 is TGTGCCAGCAGCTTAGGGAGTAGCGGTGGAGCGGCCTACGAGCAGTACTTC.

The chain links TRBV28 to TRBJ2-2; D might be TRBD1 (6 bases). CDR3 length: 13 amino acids. CDR1 is MDHEN and CDR2 is SYDVKM in the germline V gene. Trimming removed 10 bases at V and 2 bases at J, with 11 bases between. Here the CDR3 reads CATPGVNTGELFF. DNA of the CDR3: TGTGCCACCCCAGGGGTTAACACCGGGGAGCTGTTTTTT.

The rearrangement joins TRBV5-1 to TRBJ2-2, with 10 nucleotides matching TRBD2. CDR1 and CDR2 from the germline V gene are SGHRS and YFSETQ. This CDR3 has 15 residues. Unmatched junction bases numbered 6, after V lost 3 bases and J lost 7 bases. The CDR3 is CASSSLAGEVGELFF. The DNA for the CDR3 is TGCGCCAGCAGCTCGCTAGCGGGAGAGGTCGGGGAGCTGTTTTTT.

The chain recombines TRBV9 with TRBJ2-2; TRBD2 matches 7 bases. This CDR3 region has 17 residues. V was pared by 0 bases and J by 4 bases, with 9 bases of the junction left unmatched. Looked up from germline, CDR1 is SGDLS and CDR2 is YYNGEE. The CDR3 reads CASSVVSGAASTGELFF. Written as DNA, the CDR3 is TGTGCCAGCAGCGTAGTCAGCGGGGCGGCAAGCACCGGGGAGCTGTTTTTT.

The chain recombines TRBV3-1 (or the pseudogene TRBV3-2) with TRBJ1-6, with unresolved D. Per the germline V gene, CDR1 is LGHDT and CDR2 is YNNKEL (reference sequence). The CDR3 is made up of 12 amino acids. The V end lost 1 base, the J end lost 10 bases, and 5 bases lay between the germline ends. The CDR3 reads CASSQGHSPLHF. CDR3 DNA sequence: TGTGCCAGCAGCCAAGGACACTCACCCCTCCACTTT.

This chain links TRBV14 with TRBJ2-3; TRBD2 aligns across 9 bases. The CDR3 has 14 amino acids. Per germline, CDR1 SGHDN and CDR2 FVKESK. V lost 5 bases and J lost 4; bases outside the gene matches: 4. The CDR3 protein is CASSTGLASDTQYF. CDR3 bases: TGTGCCAGCAGCACTGGACTAGCGTCAGATACGCAGTATTTT. Full variable domain (rest looked up from reference TRBV14 and TRBJ2-3): EAGVTQFPSHSVIEKGQTVTLRCDPISGHDNLYWYRRVMGKEIKFLLHFVKESKQDESGMPNNRFLAERTGGTYSTLKVQPAELEDSGVYFCASSTGLASDTQYFGPGTRLTVL.

The chain employs TRBV6-5 and TRBJ2-5; D possibly corresponds to TRBD2 (5 bases). The CDR3 length is 12 residues. Trimming took 10 bases from V and 5 from J, leaving 14 bases between them. Germline values: CDR1 MNHEY, CDR2 SVGAGI. CDR3 coding DNA: TGTGCCACCGGCTACGCGGGTGAGACCCAGTACTTC. Protein sequence: CATGYAGETQYF.

The chain employs TRBV3-1 (or the pseudogene TRBV3-2) and TRBJ2-7, with 9 bases lining up with TRBD2. V lost 0 bases to trimming and J lost 4 bases; unmatched junction nucleotides: 10. Germline V gene lookup returns CDR1 LGHDT and CDR2 YNNKEL (reference sequence). The CDR3 consists of 17 residues. CDR3 sequence: CASSQEGREGDLYEQYF. The CDR3 DNA is TGTGCCAGCAGCCAAGAGGGGCGGGAGGGCGATTTGTACGAGCAGTACTTC.

The chain couples TRBV29-1 to TRBJ1-1; 8 bases match TRBD1. Per germline, CDR1 SQVTM and CDR2 ANQGSEA. The CDR3 spans 13 residues. The junction had 6 bases not matched to a gene; V was cut back by 2 bases and J by 7 bases. CDR3 sequence: CSVENRGQGEAFF. The CDR3 DNA sequence: TGCAGCGTTGAAAACCGTGGACAGGGTGAAGCTTTCTTT.

This rearrangement joins TRBV18 to TRBJ1-1; perhaps TRBD1 as D (5 bases). Per germline, CDR1 KGHSH and CDR2 LQKENI. The length of the CDR3 is 13 residues. V lost 3 bases, J lost 1 base, and 6 bases lay in between. This CDR3 is CASSPGQNTEAFF. CDR3 sequence (DNA): TGTGCCAGCTCACCGGGGCAGAACACTGAAGCTTTCTTT.

The chain couples TRBV27 to TRBJ2-5, with 13 bases lining up with TRBD2. The CDR3 is 15 residues long. The V and J ends lost 4 bases and 5 bases, in that order; junction bases with no gene match: 4. Germline V gene sequence: CDR1 MNHEY, CDR2 SMNVEV (reference sequence). The CDR3 protein is CASSSWTSGSETQYF. The CDR3 nucleotides read TGTGCCAGCAGTTCCTGGACTAGCGGGAGCGAGACCCAGTACTTC.

The rearrangement joins TRBV6-5 to TRBJ1-2; TRBD1 aligns across 9 bases. V dropped 6 bases and J dropped 4; count of bases not matched to a gene: 12. There are 16 residues in the CDR3. Germline lookup yields CDR1 MNHEY and CDR2 SVGAGI. CDR3 coding DNA: TGTGCCAGCAGATACAGTCCGGGACAGGGAAGCTATGGCTACACCTTC. Its protein product is CASRYSPGQGSYGYTF.

This clone has just a few counts. The V and J genes are TRBV19 and TRBJ1-6, with D hard to call. V was pared by 6 bases and J by 8 bases, with 17 bases between. The germline gives CDR1 LNHDA, CDR2 SQIVND (reference sequence). This CDR3 spans 15 amino acids. The CDR3 loop is CASRLPGMLDSPLHF. The CDR3 region has the DNA TGTGCCAGTAGGTTACCGGGAATGTTGGATTCACCCCTCCACTTT.

The chain links TRBV7-2 to TRBJ2-7; 13 bases map to TRBD2. Germline lookup yields CDR1 SGHTA and CDR2 FQGNSA. The V and J ends lost 5 bases and 7 bases, in that order; junction bases with no gene match: 8. The CDR3 covers 15 residues. The CDR3 region has the DNA TGTGCCAGCAGCGATGGACTAGCGGGAGCTAGGGAGCAGTACTTC. It is translated as CASSDGLAGAREQYF.

The CDR3 sequence is CASSRGQQGTSNQPQHF. The CDR3 DNA reads as TGTGCCAGCAGTCGCGGACAGCAGGGGACGAGCAATCAGCCCCAGCATTTT. The chain is built from TRBV6-2 or TRBV6-3 and TRBJ1-5, with D possibly matching TRBD1 (6 bases). The V gene lost 5 bases and the J gene lost 1 base, with 18 bases spanning the gap. The CDR3 covers 17 residues. In germline, CDR1 is MNHEY, CDR2 SVGEGT.

This clone was seen a single time. The chain is built from TRBV18 and TRBJ2-5; 9 bases are a match to TRBD2. The V and J ends lost 3 bases and 5 bases, in that order; junction bases with no gene match: 13. This CDR3 is 17 amino acids long. Germline V CDR1 and CDR2: KGHSH, LQKENI. The CDR3 DNA reads as TGTGCCAGCTCACCCCGTGGTAGCGGGAGTATGAGCGAGACCCAGTACTTC. Residues: CASSPRGSGSMSETQYF.

This clone has just a few counts. The rearrangement uses TRBV7-9 and TRBJ1-5, with TRBD1 matching over 7 bases. Germline lookup yields CDR1 SEHNR and CDR2 FQNEAQ (reference sequence). J was trimmed by 2 bases and V by 5 bases; bases with no gene match: 6. This CDR3 contains 15 residues. This chain's CDR3 is CASSGWTGGNQPQHF. CDR3 sequence (DNA): TGTGCCAGCAGCGGGTGGACAGGAGGCAATCAGCCCCAGCATTTT.

This clone was seen a few times. The rearrangement joins TRBV7-9 to TRBJ2-1; TRBD1 aligns across 8 bases. The CDR3 totals 17 residues. The germline V gene encodes CDR1 SEHNR and CDR2 FQNEAQ (reference sequence). Trimming at V came to 5 bases and at J to 5 bases, leaving 14 bases not matched to a gene. The CDR3 bases are TGTGCCAGCAGCCCTATCCTCAGGGGGCTAAAGGACAATGAGCAGTTCTTC. It encodes CASSPILRGLKDNEQFF.

The chain has TRBV7-2 and TRBJ2-7; a possible D gene is TRBD1 (6 bases). In germline, CDR1 is SGHTA, CDR2 FQGNSA. Trimming stripped 5 bases from V and 2 bases from J, with 16 bases between. This CDR3 has 15 amino acids. CDR3: CASSSLGRGPYEQYF. In DNA, the CDR3 is TGTGCCAGCAGCAGCCTGGGCAGGGGCCCCTACGAGCAGTACTTC.

V is TRBV28 and J is TRBJ2-3, with 10 bases identical to TRBD2. Germline V CDR1 and CDR2: MDHEN, SYDVKM. The CDR3 sequence is 17 residues long. J was trimmed by 3 bases and V by 2 bases; bases with no gene match: 8. Here the CDR3 reads CASSLALVAGGTDTQYF. CDR3 bases: TGTGCCAGCAGTTTAGCCCTTGTAGCGGGGGGTACAGATACGCAGTATTTT.

As for this clone: The germline gene is not matched at one end of the junction; a read error may be the cause. The gene calls are TRBV4-3 and TRBJ2-2, with D unclear. CDR3 length: 15 residues. CDR1 and CDR2 (germline): LGHNA, YSLEER. CDR3 residues: CAGSQDPRNTGELFF. In DNA form, the CDR3 reads TGCGCCGGCAGCCAAGATCCCAGGAACACCGGGGAGCTGTTTTTT.

The chain links TRBV4-1 to TRBJ1-1; 10 bases are shared with TRBD1. Germline-derived CDR1 and CDR2 are MGHRA and YSYEKL. There are 14 residues in the CDR3. The V gene end was trimmed by 3 bases and the J gene end by 6 bases; junction bases not matched to a gene: 4. The CDR3 here is CASSHRQGASEAFF. CDR3 nucleotide sequence: TGCGCCAGCAGCCATAGACAGGGGGCCTCTGAAGCTTTCTTT.

This clone was detected only a few times. This chain uses TRBV24-1 with TRBJ1-5; D is unresolved. Germline CDR1 reads KGHDR; CDR2 reads SFDVKD. The CDR3 sequence is 13 residues long. The germline V and J ends were trimmed by 1 base and 5 bases, with 5 bases remaining between them. CDR3 nucleotides: TGTGCCACCAGTGATTTCGGGGATCAGCCCCAGCATTTT. Translated: CATSDFGDQPQHF.

CDR3 in DNA: TGTGCCAGCAGCTTACGTTGGACAGAAGGGTCTGAAGCTTTCTTT. Translation: CASSLRWTEGSEAFF. The V and J genes are TRBV11-2 and TRBJ1-1, with D tentatively TRBD1 (6 bases). The CDR3 length is 15 residues. V was shortened by 2 bases and J by 6 bases, with 16 bases between the two germline ends. Germline V gene data show CDR1 as SGHAT and CDR2 as FQNNGV. The whole variable domain, filled in from reference TRBV11-2 and TRBJ1-1, reads EAGVAQSPRYKIIEKRQSVAFWCNPISGHATLYWYQQILGQGPKLLIQFQNNGVVDDSQLPKDRFSAERLKGVDSTLKIQPAKLEDSAVYLCASSLRWTEGSEAFFGQGTRLTVV.

The V and J genes are TRBV7-2 and TRBJ2-2, with TRBD2 as a possible D gene (6 bases). V lost 1 base to trimming and J lost 2 bases, with 11 bases between them. Germline values: CDR1 SGHTA, CDR2 FQGNSA. The CDR3 extends over 16 amino acids. CDR3 nucleotides: TGTGCCAGCAGCTTAGTCGGGAGTGGAAACACCGGGGAGCTGTTTTTT. This encodes CASSLVGSGNTGELFF.